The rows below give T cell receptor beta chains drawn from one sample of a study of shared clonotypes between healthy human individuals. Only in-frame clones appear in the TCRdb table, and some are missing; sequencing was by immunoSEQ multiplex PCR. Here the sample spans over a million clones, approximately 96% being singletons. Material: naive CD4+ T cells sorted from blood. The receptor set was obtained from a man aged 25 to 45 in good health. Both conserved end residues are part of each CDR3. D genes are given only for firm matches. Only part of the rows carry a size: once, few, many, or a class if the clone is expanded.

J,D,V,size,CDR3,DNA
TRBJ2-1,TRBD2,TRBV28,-,CASSRLAGGHHNVQFF,TGTGCCAGCAGCCGACTAGCGGGAGGCCACCACAATGTGCAGTTCTTC
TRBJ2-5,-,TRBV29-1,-,CSVIETQYF,TGCAGCGTTATAGAGACCCAGTACTTC
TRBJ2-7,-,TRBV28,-,CASKESSNPYEQYF,TGTGCCAGCAAGGAGTCTTCCAACCCTTACGAGCAGTACTTC
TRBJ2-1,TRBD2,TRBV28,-,CASRSPGTSGRLNEQFF,TGTGCCAGCAGAAGCCCCGGGACTAGCGGGAGGCTGAATGAGCAGTTCTTC
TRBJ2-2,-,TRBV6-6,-,CASSSLVSDSGELFF,TGTGCCAGCAGTTCCCTCGTTAGCGATTCCGGGGAGCTGTTTTTT
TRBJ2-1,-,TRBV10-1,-,CASSRDTYNEQFF,TGCGCCAGCTCCCGGGACACCTACAATGAGCAGTTCTTC
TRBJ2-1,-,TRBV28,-,CASTPSAREQFF,TGTGCCAGCACCCCGTCAGCGCGTGAGCAGTTCTTC
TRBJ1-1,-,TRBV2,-,CASSDETVGEAFF,TGTGCCAGCAGTGATGAGACGGTCGGAGAAGCTTTCTTT
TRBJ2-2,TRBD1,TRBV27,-,CASNRDRAFPNTGELFF,TGTGCCAGCAACCGGGACAGGGCTTTCCCAAACACCGGGGAGCTGTTTTTT
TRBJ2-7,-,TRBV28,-,CASSSVGQGFNEQYF,TGTGCCAGCAGTTCCGTGGGGCAGGGGTTTAACGAGCAGTACTTC
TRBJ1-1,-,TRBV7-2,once,CASSPYRRNTEAFF,TGTGCCAGCAGCCCGTACAGGCGGAACACTGAAGCTTTCTTT
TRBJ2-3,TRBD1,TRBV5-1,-,CASSLFRDSYTDTQYF,TGCGCCAGCAGCTTGTTTCGGGACAGCTACACAGATACGCAGTATTTT
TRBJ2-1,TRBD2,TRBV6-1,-,CASSEFSLAGDWYNEQFF,TGTGCCAGCAGTGAATTTTCGCTAGCGGGAGATTGGTACAATGAGCAGTTCTTC
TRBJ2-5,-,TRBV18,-,CASSPGSKTETQYF,TGTGCCAGCTCACCAGGCAGTAAGACAGAGACCCAGTACTTC
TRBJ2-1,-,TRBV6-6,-,CASSSTAYNEQFF,TGTGCCAGCAGTTCGACAGCCTACAATGAGCAGTTCTTC
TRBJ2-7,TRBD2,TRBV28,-,CASSLWVLAGGLAYEQYF,TGTGCCAGCAGTTTATGGGTACTAGCGGGAGGGCTAGCCTACGAGCAGTACTTC
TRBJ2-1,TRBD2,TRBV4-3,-,CASSSHPGLANNEQFF,TGCGCCAGCAGCTCCCACCCGGGACTAGCCAACAATGAGCAGTTCTTC
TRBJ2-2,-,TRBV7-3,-,CASSFKNTGELFF,TGTGCCAGCAGCTTCAAAAACACCGGGGAGCTGTTTTTT
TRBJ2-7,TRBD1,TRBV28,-,CASSLIPGQGSLWEQYF,TGTGCCAGCAGTCTCATCCCGGGACAGGGAAGTCTGTGGGAGCAGTACTTC
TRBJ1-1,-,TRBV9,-,CASSASSGMHTEAFF,TGTGCCAGCAGCGCCTCCTCGGGGATGCACACTGAAGCTTTCTTT
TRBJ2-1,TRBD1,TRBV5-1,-,CASSPDRVIPNEQFF,TGCGCCAGCAGCCCGGACAGGGTAATTCCCAATGAGCAGTTCTTC
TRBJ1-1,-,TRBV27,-,CASSSPTGRNTEAFF,TGTGCCAGCAGTTCCCCGACGGGGAGGAACACTGAAGCTTTCTTT
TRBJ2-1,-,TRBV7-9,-,CASSQLGPTEFF,TGTGCCAGCAGCCAGTTGGGCCCCACGGAGTTCTTC
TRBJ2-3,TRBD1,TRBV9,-,CASSSPGTGVADTQYF,TGTGCCAGCAGCTCCCCCGGGACAGGGGTAGCAGATACGCAGTATTTT
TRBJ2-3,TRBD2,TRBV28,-,CASSSRRTSGGSMVTQYF,TGTGCCAGCAGTTCCAGAAGGACTAGCGGGGGGAGCATGGTCACGCAGTATTTT
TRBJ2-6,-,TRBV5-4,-,CASSLEGGAGANVLTF,TGTGCCAGCAGCTTGGAGGGGGGCGCTGGGGCCAACGTCCTGACTTTC
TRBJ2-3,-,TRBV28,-,CASSLGNTDTQYF,TGTGCCAGCAGTTTAGGGAACACAGATACGCAGTATTTT
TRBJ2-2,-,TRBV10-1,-,CASSEGSSAGELFF,TGCGCCAGCAGTGAAGGGAGTTCGGCCGGGGAGCTGTTTTTT
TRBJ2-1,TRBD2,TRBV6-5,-,CASSYLLAGVGEQFF,TGTGCCAGCAGTTATTTACTAGCGGGAGTTGGCGAGCAGTTCTTC
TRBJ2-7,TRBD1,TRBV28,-,CASSGTVLSYEQYF,TGTGCCAGCAGCGGGACAGTACTCTCCTACGAGCAGTACTTC
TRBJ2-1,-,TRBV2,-,CASRGGQSSYNEQFF,TGTGCCAGCAGGGGTGGCCAGAGCTCCTACAATGAGCAGTTCTTC
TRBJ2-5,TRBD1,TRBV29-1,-,CSVEGDRAYQETQYF,TGCAGCGTTGAAGGGGACAGGGCGTACCAAGAGACCCAGTACTTC
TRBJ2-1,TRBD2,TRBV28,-,CAILAGAEDNEQFF,TGTGCCATCCTAGCGGGAGCTGAGGACAATGAGCAGTTCTTC
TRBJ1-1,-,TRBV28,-,CASSLLSFGGHTEAFF,TGTGCCAGCAGTTTATTGTCTTTCGGTGGACACACTGAAGCTTTCTTT
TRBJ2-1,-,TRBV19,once,CASMRNGTQFF,TGTGCCAGTATGCGTAACGGGACCCAGTTCTTC
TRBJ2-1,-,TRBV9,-,CASSVGDGLGGQFF,TGTGCCAGCAGCGTAGGAGACGGGCTGGGGGGACAGTTCTTC
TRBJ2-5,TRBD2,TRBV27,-,CASSSKPSGSTETQYF,TGTGCCAGCAGTTCGAAACCTAGCGGGAGCACGGAGACCCAGTACTTC
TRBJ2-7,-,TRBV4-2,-,CASSLRRLGDEQYF,TGTGCCAGCAGCCTCCGGCGGCTTGGCGACGAGCAGTACTTC
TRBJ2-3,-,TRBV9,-,CASSVSSGLAQEVSADTQYF,TGTGCCAGCAGCGTGAGTAGCGGCTTGGCACAAGAGGTTTCTGCAGATACGCAGTATTTT
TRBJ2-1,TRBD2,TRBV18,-,CASSRLSGTSASSYNEQFF,TGTGCCAGCTCACGGCTCTCCGGGACTAGCGCGAGCTCCTACAATGAGCAGTTCTTC
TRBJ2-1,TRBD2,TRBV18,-,CASSPRLADGNEQFF,TGTGCCAGCTCACCTCGGCTAGCGGATGGCAATGAGCAGTTCTTC
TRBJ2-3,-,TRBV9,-,CASSVVGGTQYF,TGTGCCAGCAGCGTAGTAGGAGGTACGCAGTATTTT